Listed below are T cell receptor beta chains from one sample, sequenced in a study of CD8 T cells in seronegative destructive rheumatoid arthritis. Profiling relied on immunoSEQ multiplex PCR, and the TCRdb table lists in-frame clones only, not all of them. The sample has some 13,000 clones, roughly 87% seen once. Specimen: CD8+ T cells from blood. Receptors were obtained from a woman between 30 and 50 years old with seronegative destructive rheumatoid arthritis. Each CDR3 is given with its conserved first and last residue. A D gene is named only where the DNA matches it firmly. Clone sizes are given selectively: once, few, many, or a class where the clone is expanded.

V: TRBV7-9
size: .
J: TRBJ2-5
D: TRBD2
DNA: TGTGCCAGCAGATTCGGACTAGCGGGGTCCCAAGAGACCCAGTACTTC
CDR3: CASRFGLAGSQETQYF

V: TRBV27
size: .
J: TRBJ1-6
D: TRBD1
DNA: TGTGCCAGCAGCCCTGACAGGGCCGGAATTCCCCTCCACTTT
CDR3: CASSPDRAGIPLHF

V: TRBV4-1
size: .
J: TRBJ1-1
D: .
DNA: TGCGCCAGCAGCCAAATTCAGGGCGCGAACACTGAAGCTTTCTTT
CDR3: CASSQIQGANTEAFF

V: TRBV2
size: .
J: TRBJ2-1
D: TRBD1
DNA: TGTGCCAGCAGTGAAGCGGTGAGCAGGGGGCAGAGGAATGAGCAGTTCTTC
CDR3: CASSEAVSRGQRNEQFF

V: TRBV29-1
size: .
J: TRBJ2-1
D: .
DNA: TGCAGCGTTGAAGAACAGCGCGGGACCTACAATGAGCAGTTCTTC
CDR3: CSVEEQRGTYNEQFF

V: TRBV4-2
size: .
J: TRBJ1-5
D: .
DNA: TGTGCCAGCAGCGAAGGACGGGATCAGCCCCAGCATTTT
CDR3: CASSEGRDQPQHF

V: TRBV27
size: .
J: TRBJ1-2
D: .
DNA: TGTGCCAGCAGTTCCATGAGCCCCGGGACATTCTATGGCTACACCTTC
CDR3: CASSSMSPGTFYGYTF

V: TRBV4-2
size: .
J: TRBJ2-3
D: .
DNA: TGTGCCAGCAGCCAAGACGGGGGAGGCACAGATACGCAGTATTTT
CDR3: CASSQDGGGTDTQYF

V: TRBV7-9
size: .
J: TRBJ1-1
D: .
DNA: TGTGCCAGCAGCTTAGTCGTCGGGGCTGAAGCTTTCTTT
CDR3: CASSLVVGAEAFF

V: TRBV7-9
size: .
J: TRBJ2-7
D: .
DNA: TGTGCCAGCAGCTTAGAGGGGCTCGACGAGCAGTACTTC
CDR3: CASSLEGLDEQYF

V: TRBV5-1
size: few
J: TRBJ2-1
D: .
DNA: TGCGCCAGCAGCTACCCGGAGGGACAGCCGTACAATGAGCAGTTCTTC
CDR3: CASSYPEGQPYNEQFF

V: TRBV6-6
size: medium-sized
J: TRBJ1-2
D: TRBD1
DNA: TGTGCCAGCAGTCCGCCGACAGGGTACTATGGCTACACCTTC
CDR3: CASSPPTGYYGYTF

V: TRBV19
size: .
J: TRBJ2-3
D: .
DNA: TGTGCCAGTAGTATAGGAGCGGCGAGCACAGATACGCAGTATTTT
CDR3: CASSIGAASTDTQYF

V: TRBV7-9
size: .
J: TRBJ2-1
D: .
DNA: TGTGCCAGCAGCCCGGTGGGTGGAGGCGAGCAGTTCTTC
CDR3: CASSPVGGGEQFF

V: TRBV6-4
size: .
J: TRBJ2-1
D: TRBD2
DNA: TGTGCCAGCAGTGAAGGGGAGGGACCCAATGAGCAGTTCTTC
CDR3: CASSEGEGPNEQFF

V: TRBV27
size: .
J: TRBJ2-1
D: TRBD1
DNA: TGTGCCAGCAACCGACAGGGGTCCTACAATGAGCAGTTCTTC
CDR3: CASNRQGSYNEQFF

V: TRBV25-1
size: few
J: TRBJ1-6
D: .
DNA: TGTGCCAGCAGTGAAGTTGAGGGTTGGAGATCACCCCTCCACTTT
CDR3: CASSEVEGWRSPLHF

V: TRBV19
size: .
J: TRBJ1-2
D: .
DNA: TGTGCCAGTCGTGAGTCCGGGGAGAATAGCTACACCTTC
CDR3: CASRESGENSYTF

V: TRBV6-6
size: .
J: TRBJ1-1
D: .
DNA: TGTGCCAGCAGTCCCCGGGGGTACACTGAAGCTTTCTTT
CDR3: CASSPRGYTEAFF

V: TRBV6-5
size: once
J: TRBJ1-5
D: .
DNA: TGTGCCAGCAGTTGGGGGGGCAATCAGCCCCAGCATTTT
CDR3: CASSWGGNQPQHF

V: TRBV19
size: .
J: TRBJ2-3
D: TRBD1
DNA: TGTGCCAGTAAAGACAGGGGGACATCTAGCACAGATACGCAGTATTTT
CDR3: CASKDRGTSSTDTQYF

V: TRBV4-1
size: .
J: TRBJ2-5
D: TRBD1
DNA: TGCGCCAGCAGCCACGCGACAGGGGTGGGGGAGACCCAGTACTTC
CDR3: CASSHATGVGETQYF

V: TRBV7-8
size: .
J: TRBJ1-1
D: TRBD1
DNA: TGTGCCAGCAGCTTTACAGGGGTCACTGAAGCTTTCTTT
CDR3: CASSFTGVTEAFF

V: TRBV21-1
size: .
J: TRBJ1-4
D: .
DNA: TGTGCCAGCTCCCAAGGGGGCGGAAAGGGGGAAAAACTGTTTTTT
CDR3: CASSQGGGKGEKLFF

V: TRBV2
size: .
J: TRBJ2-3
D: .
DNA: TGTGCCAGCACCGTATCGATATGGGCTACGCAGTATTTT
CDR3: CASTVSIWATQYF

V: TRBV7-8
size: .
J: TRBJ2-2
D: .
DNA: TGTGCCAGCAGCTTTTATGATTCCGGGACTTACACCGGGGAGCTGTTTTTT
CDR3: CASSFYDSGTYTGELFF

V: TRBV7-9
size: .
J: TRBJ2-2
D: .
DNA: TGTGCCAGCAGCGGACAAGGTTGGAGCACCGGGGAGCTGTTTTTT
CDR3: CASSGQGWSTGELFF

V: TRBV13
size: .
J: TRBJ2-5
D: .
DNA: TGTGCCAGCAGCTTAGGCGGGGGGCCGAGAGAGACCCAGTACTTC
CDR3: CASSLGGGPRETQYF

V: TRBV4-2
size: .
J: TRBJ2-1
D: .
DNA: TGTGCCAGCAGCCAAGCCGGGAATGAGCAGTTCTTC
CDR3: CASSQAGNEQFF

V: TRBV7-9
size: .
J: TRBJ2-2
D: TRBD1
DNA: TGTGCCAGCAGCTTAAGCGGGACAGGGGTCCCCGGGGAGCTGTTTTTT
CDR3: CASSLSGTGVPGELFF

V: TRBV5-5
size: .
J: TRBJ1-5
D: .
DNA: TGTGCCAGCAGCTTGGCGGCCTACACAGGCAATCAGCCCCAGCATTTT
CDR3: CASSLAAYTGNQPQHF

V: TRBV4-1
size: .
J: TRBJ2-1
D: .
DNA: TGCGCCAGCAGCCAAGGGACTGCTGGAGGCAATGAGCAGTTCTTC
CDR3: CASSQGTAGGNEQFF

V: TRBV11-2
size: .
J: TRBJ1-6
D: .
DNA: TGTGCCAGCAGCTTAGGGCAGGGGTCACCCCTCCACTTT
CDR3: CASSLGQGSPLHF

V: TRBV6-1
size: .
J: TRBJ1-5
D: .
DNA: TGTGCCAGCTACCCAGGTAGCAATCAGCCCCAGCATTTT
CDR3: CASYPGSNQPQHF

V: TRBV5-4
size: .
J: TRBJ1-2
D: TRBD1
DNA: TGTGCCAGCAGACCCGGGACAGGCCCCTATGATGACTATGGCTACACCTTC
CDR3: CASRPGTGPYDDYGYTF

V: TRBV7-9
size: .
J: TRBJ1-1
D: TRBD1
DNA: TGTGCCAGCAGCCCAAGGACAGGGGAGGACACTGAAGCTTTCTTT
CDR3: CASSPRTGEDTEAFF

V: TRBV5-1
size: .
J: TRBJ1-1
D: .
DNA: TGCGCCAGCAGCCCCAACGGGGGGACCACTGAAGCTTTCTTT
CDR3: CASSPNGGTTEAFF

V: TRBV7-9
size: .
J: TRBJ2-2
D: .
DNA: TGTGCAGTTTCGACTACGAACACCGGGGAGCTGTTTTTT
CDR3: CAVSTTNTGELFF

V: TRBV6-1
size: .
J: TRBJ1-1
D: TRBD1
DNA: TGTGCCAGCAGTGCGTACAGGGGGCTACGACACCCGAACACTGAAGCTTTCTTT
CDR3: CASSAYRGLRHPNTEAFF

V: TRBV7-9
size: few
J: TRBJ2-1
D: .
DNA: TGTGCCAGCAGCTTAGTAGCCGGGGGGCGGTCCTACAATGAGCAGTTCTTC
CDR3: CASSLVAGGRSYNEQFF

V: TRBV10-3
size: once
J: TRBJ2-5
D: .
DNA: TGTGCCATCAGTTCAGGGCGGACCGAACTCGAGACCCAGTACTTC
CDR3: CAISSGRTELETQYF

V: TRBV14
size: .
J: TRBJ2-7
D: TRBD1
DNA: TGTGCCAGCAGCCGGGAAACCGGGACAGGCTACGAGCAGTACTTC
CDR3: CASSRETGTGYEQYF

V: TRBV27
size: .
J: TRBJ2-1
D: TRBD2
DNA: TGTGCCAGCACCCTCGGGACTAGCGGGAGCAATGAGCAGTTCTTC
CDR3: CASTLGTSGSNEQFF

V: TRBV11-3
size: .
J: TRBJ2-2
D: TRBD1
DNA: TGTGCCAGCAGCTTAGGAGTTGGGACAGGGGGCGGGGAGCTGTTTTTT
CDR3: CASSLGVGTGGGELFF

V: TRBV2
size: .
J: TRBJ2-1
D: .
DNA: TGTGCCAGCACCCCTGAAAATAGCGATGAGCAGTTCTTC
CDR3: CASTPENSDEQFF

V: TRBV29-1
size: .
J: TRBJ1-4
D: TRBD1
DNA: TGCAGCGTTGAAGATCCGGGACAGCCTACTAATGAAAAACTGTTTTTT
CDR3: CSVEDPGQPTNEKLFF

V: TRBV6-5
size: .
J: TRBJ1-1
D: .
DNA: TGTGCCAGCAGTTACTCCACCGGGAACACTGAAGCTTTCTTT
CDR3: CASSYSTGNTEAFF

V: TRBV28
size: once
J: TRBJ2-1
D: TRBD1
DNA: TGTGCCAGCAGTGCCGGGACAGCCTACAATGAGCAGTTCTTC
CDR3: CASSAGTAYNEQFF

V: TRBV6-5
size: .
J: TRBJ1-1
D: TRBD1
DNA: TGTGCCAGCAGCCCAGGGGGCGACAACACTGAAGCTTTCTTT
CDR3: CASSPGGDNTEAFF

V: TRBV28
size: once
J: TRBJ2-5
D: TRBD1
DNA: TGTGCCAGCAGTCCAGGGACAGGGGTAAAGACCCAGTACTTC
CDR3: CASSPGTGVKTQYF

V: TRBV9
size: .
J: TRBJ2-3
D: .
DNA: TGTGCCAGCAGCGACGGGGGGCCTAGCACAGATACGCAGTATTTT
CDR3: CASSDGGPSTDTQYF

V: TRBV28
size: once
J: TRBJ1-2
D: .
DNA: TGTGCCAGCAGCAACTTAGCTAACTATGGCTACACCTTC
CDR3: CASSNLANYGYTF

V: TRBV4-1
size: .
J: TRBJ2-2
D: .
DNA: TGCGCCAGCAACTTAGCCGGACACCCGAACACCGGGGAGCTGTTTTTT
CDR3: CASNLAGHPNTGELFF